The entry below describes one T cell receptor (beta chain). The antigen is not known. These data are taken from a study of T-cell reconstitution after alpha-beta-depleted transplantation in children. Whole-study results and caveats: Several patients had high TCRbeta diversity at day 60; it came from surviving recipient T cells and thymic progenitors. One year post-transplant, T-cell counts and diversity were largely derived from T cells produced anew. Approximately two months post-transplant, alpha-beta T cells reportedly originated from several hundred expanded graft clones.

Preparation of the TCRbeta library involved a method that used unique molecular identifiers. TCRdb re-derived calls from the PCR reads in MiXCR, one entry per CDR3 protein. This sample yields more than 200,000 distinct CDR3 sequences, of which about 26% are seen a single time; roughly 2.7% belongs to the top ten. The CDR3 runs 15 residues. Germline V CDR1 and CDR2: MGHDK, SYGVNS. The ends lost 3 bases at V and 2 bases at J; junction bases unmatched: 5. The rearrangement uses TRBV25-1 and TRBJ2-3, with 7 bases identical to TRBD2. The sample consisted of PBMCs, taken before TCRalphabeta/CD19-depleted stem cell transplant. The receptor was derived from a girl aged 2 to 10 with Fanconi anemia, due to receive a stem cell transplant. The CDR3 DNA follows: TGTGCCAGCAGTGATCTATGGGACTACACAGATACGCAGTATTTT. It is translated as CASSDLWDYTDTQYF.